These 20 T cell receptor beta chains were all obtained from the same sample, sequenced in a study of glioma-infiltrating T cells. Using RNA template, CDR3s of TCR alpha and beta were amplified with iRepertoire arm-PCR. Using its own MiXCR run on the multiplex PCR reads, TCRdb lists one record per CDR3 protein. The sample includes approximately 100,000 distinct CDR3 sequences, approximately 26% of them seen just once. Specimen: glioma tissue, nonneoplastic brain tissue, or PBMCs (not recorded which). Receptors originate from a human donor with low-grade glioma or glioblastoma, undergoing nonglioma brain surgery, or in good health (not recorded which).

This clonotype was seen ten or more times. The chain is built from TRBV3-1 and TRBJ1-2; D might be TRBD1 (6 bases). From germline, CDR1 is LGHDT and CDR2 YNNKEL (reference sequence). The CDR3 totals 16 residues. Trimming cost V 4 bases and J 0 bases, with 15 bases left between them. CDR3 sequence reads: CASSPGGGRANYGYTF. In DNA form, the CDR3 reads TGTGCCAGCAGCCCCGGAGGGGGACGAGCTAACTATGGCTACACCTTC.

In this sample, this clonotype turned up many times. The chain joins TRBV2 to TRBJ2-5, with D hard to call. The V end lost 6 bases, the J end lost 1 base, and 12 bases lay between the germline ends. The CDR3 has 14 amino acids. Germline CDR1 SNHLY, CDR2 FYNNEI. CDR3 protein: CASSLQRSQETQYF. For the CDR3, the DNA is TGTGCCAGCAGCCTCCAAAGAAGCCAAGAGACCCAGTACTTC.

The genes are TRBV2 and TRBJ2-5; TRBD1 matches at 10 bases. Germline loops: CDR1 SNHLY, CDR2 FYNNEI. With V trimmed by 8 bases and J by 5 bases, 11 bases remained unmatched. The CDR3 extends over 15 amino acids. Here the CDR3 DNA reads TGTGCCAGCGCAGCCTCGACAGGGGGCATCGAGACCCAGTACTTC. Its protein is CASAASTGGIETQYF. The variable domain in full, completed from reference TRBV2 and TRBJ2-5, reads EPEVTQTPSHQVTQMGQEVILRCVPISNHLYFYWYRQILGQKVEFLVSFYNNEISEKSEIFDDQFSVERPDGSNFTLKIRSTKLEDSAMYFCASAASTGGIETQYFGPGTRLLVL.

Concerning this clonotype itself: A junction boundary mismatches the germline segment, possibly from a read error. J is TRBJ2-7 and V is TRBV4-1; 7 bases line up with TRBD1. This CDR3 is built from 15 residues. Per the germline V gene, CDR1 is MGHRA and CDR2 is YSYEKL. In DNA, the CDR3 is TGCGCCAGCAGCCAAGAATGGCACAGGGGCTACAAGCAGTACTTC. Its translation is CASSQEWHRGYKQYF.

This clonotype has a single count. The CDR3 sequence: CASSFLNRGAGYEQFF. CDR3 in DNA: TGCGCCAGCAGCTTCTTAAACAGGGGAGCGGGCTACGAGCAGTTCTTC. V and J are TRBV5-1 and TRBJ2-1; the D gene is possibly TRBD1 (7 bases). CDR1 is SGHRS and CDR2 is YFSETQ in the germline V gene. Trimming took off 2 bases at V and 10 bases at J, with 22 bases between the two ends. The CDR3 runs 16 residues. Together with reference TRBV5-1 and TRBJ2-1, the CDR3 gives the full variable domain: KAGVTQTPRYLIKTRGQQVTLSCSPISGHRSVSWYQQTPGQGLQFLFEYFSETQRNKGNFPGRFSGRQFSNSRSEMNVSTLELGDSALYLCASSFLNRGAGYEQFFGPGTRLTVL.

This clonotype was counted many times. V and J are TRBV24-1 and TRBJ1-5; 7 bases line up with TRBD1. Germline V gene data show CDR1 as KGHDR and CDR2 as SFDVKD. V trimming: 5 bases; J trimming: 4 bases; junction bases outside the gene matches: 4. The CDR3 length is 14 residues. The CDR3 sequence: CATSGEQGNQPQHF. Here the CDR3 DNA reads TGTGCCACCAGTGGAGAACAGGGGAATCAGCCCCAGCATTTT.

This clonotype has just one count. At one of its ends the junction is not consistent with the germline gene, which may arise from a read error. The gene calls are TRBV15 and TRBJ1-6; D may be TRBD1 (6 bases). The germline V gene encodes CDR1 LNHNV and CDR2 YYDKDF (reference sequence). This CDR3 is 16 amino acids long. Here the CDR3 reads CANSRDGTGPSSPLHF. The CDR3 DNA is TGTGCCAACAGCAGAGATGGAACAGGGCCCAGTTCACCCCTCCACTTT.

This chain uses TRBV5-4 with TRBJ1-1, with TRBD1 matching over 9 bases. This CDR3 region has 15 residues. Per germline, CDR1 SGHNT and CDR2 YYREEE (reference sequence). The V gene end was trimmed by 2 bases and the J gene end by 5 bases; junction bases not matched to a gene: 7. The CDR3 bases are TGTGCCAGCAGCTTCCCCGACAGGGGGATAACTGAAGCTTTCTTT. This sequence encodes CASSFPDRGITEAFF.

This clonotype has at least ten counts. The chain recombines TRBV24-1 with TRBJ1-5; weak D call: TRBD1 (5 bases). V gave up 4 bases and J gave up 4 bases, with 19 bases separating them. CDR1 is KGHDR and CDR2 is SFDVKD in the germline V gene. The CDR3 totals 17 residues. CDR3 sequence reads: CATSDRGLTDINQPQHF. CDR3 coding DNA: TGTGCCACCAGTGACCGGGGCCTGACAGACATAAATCAGCCCCAGCATTTT.

With regard to this clonotype: Being one base from a much bigger clone, this may be a read error. The chain uses TRBV4-2 and TRBJ1-1; 10 bases line up with TRBD1. CDR1 LGHNA and CDR2 YNFKEQ come from the germline V gene. The CDR3 extends over 15 amino acids. V was pared by 7 bases and J by 4 bases, with 9 bases of the junction left unmatched. CDR3 in amino acids: CASTRTGQGVTEAFF. CDR3 coding DNA: TGTGCCAGCACCCGGACCGGACAGGGGGTCACTGAAGCTTTCTTT.

This clonotype was seen repeatedly, ten times or more. V and J are TRBV24-1 and TRBJ2-7; 13 positions agree with TRBD2. The V segment lost 4 bases and the J segment 1 base; nucleotides outside the gene matches: 9. This CDR3 has 18 amino acids. Germline values: CDR1 KGHDR, CDR2 SFDVKD. The CDR3 is CATSDSGTSGTYSYEQYF. The CDR3 DNA reads as TGTGCCACCAGTGACTCCGGGACTAGCGGGACCTATTCCTACGAGCAGTACTTC.

A word on this clonotype: Mismatch with germline at one junction end may stem from a read error. The rearrangement links TRBV12-3 or TRBV12-4 to TRBJ1-5; 7 nucleotides line up with TRBD1. The CDR3 covers 15 residues. The CDR3 region has the DNA TGTGCCAGCGCCCCGGACAGGTTGGCGAATCAGCCCAAGCATTTT. This encodes CASAPDRLANQPKHF.

Regarding this clonotype: This may arise from a read error, as a much more abundant clone is one base away. V usage is TRBV4-1 and J usage is TRBJ2-1; a possible D gene is TRBD2 (5 bases). CDR3 length equals 13 residues. V dropped 1 base and J dropped 7 bases, with 8 bases sitting between them. Germline CDR1 MGHRA, CDR2 YSYEKL. Written as DNA, the CDR3 is TGCGCCAGCAGCCAAGTAGAGGGAAATGAGCAGTTCTTC. It codes for CASSQVEGNEQFF.

This clonotype occurred many times. This chain uses TRBV5-4 with TRBJ2-5; D may be TRBD2 (6 bases). Germline CDR1 and CDR2: SGHNT and YYREEE (reference sequence). The CDR3 extends over 15 amino acids. Trimming cost V 2 bases and J 5 bases, with 16 bases left between them. In DNA form, the CDR3 reads TGTGCCAGCAGCTTAGGAGGGCCCCAGGCGGAGACCCAGTACTTC. Residues: CASSLGGPQAETQYF.

This clonotype was found many times. The chain couples TRBV27 to TRBJ1-1; TRBD1 aligns across 9 bases. With 6 bases clipped from V and 4 bases from J, the junction kept 12 bases outside the gene matches. CDR3 size: 16 residues. Looked up from germline, CDR1 is MNHEY and CDR2 is SMNVEV (reference sequence). The DNA for the CDR3 is TGTGCCAGCAGCTTAGGGACAGGGCGGGCTAGCACTGAAGCTTTCTTT. It specifies CASSLGTGRASTEAFF.

With respect to this clonotype: Possible read error: a much larger clone is one base away. The chain carries TRBV29-1 and TRBJ2-7; D may be TRBD2 (5 bases). V was cut by 7 bases and J by 6 bases, with 19 bases left in between. The CDR3 runs 13 residues. Germline CDR1 is SQVTM and CDR2 is ANQGSEA. The CDR3 nucleotides are TGCAGCGATGCGGGCAGCCCCGTGGGCGAGCAGTACTTC. Translated: CSDAGSPVGEQYF.

This sequence joins TRBV5-5 and TRBJ2-3; 10 nucleotides match TRBD1. Trimming removed 0 bases from V and 0 bases from J; junction bases left unmatched: 4. The germline gives CDR1 SGHKS, CDR2 YYEKEE (reference sequence). The CDR3 runs to 17 residues. The CDR3 here is CASSLGTGGRSTDTQYF. In DNA, the CDR3 is TGTGCCAGCAGCTTGGGGACAGGGGGACGCAGCACAGATACGCAGTATTTT. Based on the CDR3 plus reference TRBV5-5 and TRBJ2-3, the full variable domain is DAGVTQSPTHLIKTRGQQVTLRCSPISGHKSVSWYQQVLGQGPQFIFQYYEKEERGRGNFPDRFSARQFPNYSSELNVNALLLGDSALYLCASSLGTGGRSTDTQYFGPGTRLTVL.

This clonotype came up many times. The V gene is TRBV7-9, the J gene TRBJ1-4, with D possibly matching TRBD1 (6 bases). Deletions cut 5 bases from V and 8 bases from J, with 18 bases between. This CDR3 is built from 15 residues. Germline CDR1 is SEHNR and CDR2 is FQNEAQ (reference sequence). The CDR3: CASSVQTGLREKLFF. For the CDR3, the DNA is TGTGCCAGCAGCGTACAAACAGGGCTTCGGGAAAAACTGTTTTTT.

This clonotype was picked up many times. J is TRBJ1-1 and V is TRBV18; no clear D gene. This CDR3 spans 12 amino acids. CDR1 KGHSH and CDR2 LQKENI come from the germline V gene. The V and J ends lost 5 bases and 5 bases respectively, with 9 bases between them. As DNA, the CDR3 is TGTGCCAGCTCAATTGGGGAGACTGAAGCTTTCTTT. This codes for CASSIGETEAFF. Full variable domain (missing parts from reference TRBV18 and TRBJ1-1): NAGVMQNPRHLVRRRGQEARLRCSPMKGHSHVYWYRQLPEEGLKFMVYLQKENIIDESGMPKERFSAEFPKEGPSILRIQQVVRGDSAAYFCASSIGETEAFFGQGTRLTVV.

This clonotype was recorded only once. V usage is TRBV29-1 and J usage is TRBJ2-1; 9 bases fit TRBD2. Germline V gene data show CDR1 as SQVTM and CDR2 as ANQGSEA. J gave up 9 bases and V 2 bases, and 8 bases lay outside the gene matches. This CDR3 is built from 14 residues. Here the CDR3 reads CSVEPGTSLIEQFF. In nucleotides, the CDR3 is TGCAGCGTTGAACCCGGGACTAGCTTGATTGAGCAGTTCTTC.